This TCR beta chain derives from a study of OX40 agonist ivuxolimab in advanced cancers. The table came from immunoSEQ multiplex PCR; TCRdb's copy has only in-frame clones and leaves some out. The sample shows roughly 86,000 clones, around 94% of them seen only once. V lost 5 bases to trimming and J lost 4 bases, with 14 bases between them. CDR1 SEHNR and CDR2 FQNEAQ come from the germline V gene (reference sequence). The CDR3 is 14 amino acids. The sample in question was CD4+ or CD8+ T cells sorted from blood, obtained in a trial of the OX40 agonist ivuxolimab. The TCR sequence derives from an adult with an advanced solid tumor such as melanoma, head and neck, liver or kidney cancer. The chain couples TRBV7-9 to TRBJ1-1; D is possibly TRBD1 (5 bases). This chain's CDR3 is CASSRAGEGTEAFF. CDR3 DNA: TGTGCCAGCAGCCGAGCGGGGGAGGGCACTGAAGCTTTCTTT.